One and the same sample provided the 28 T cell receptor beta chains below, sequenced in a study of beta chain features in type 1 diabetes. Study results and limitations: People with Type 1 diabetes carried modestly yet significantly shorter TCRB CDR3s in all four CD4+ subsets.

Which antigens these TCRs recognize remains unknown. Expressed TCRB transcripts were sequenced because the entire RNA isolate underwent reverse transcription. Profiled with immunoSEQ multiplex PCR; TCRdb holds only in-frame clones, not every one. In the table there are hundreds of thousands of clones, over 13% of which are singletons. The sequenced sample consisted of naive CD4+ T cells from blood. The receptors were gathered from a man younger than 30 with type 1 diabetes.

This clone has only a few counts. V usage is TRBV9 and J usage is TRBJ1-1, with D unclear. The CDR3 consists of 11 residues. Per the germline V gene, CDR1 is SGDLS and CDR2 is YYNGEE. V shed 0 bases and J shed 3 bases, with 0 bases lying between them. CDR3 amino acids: CASSVDTEAFF. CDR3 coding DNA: TGTGCCAGCAGCGTAGACACTGAAGCTTTCTTT.

The CDR3 sequence: CASSGASGRPDTDTQYF. The CDR3 DNA follows: TGTGCCAGCAGTGGGGCTAGCGGGAGGCCTGACACAGATACGCAGTATTTT. The chain recombines TRBV25-1 with TRBJ2-3, with 11 bases that match TRBD2. The CDR3 runs to 17 residues. The ends lost 4 bases at V and 2 bases at J; junction bases unmatched: 8. The germline V gene has CDR1 MGHDK and CDR2 SYGVNS.

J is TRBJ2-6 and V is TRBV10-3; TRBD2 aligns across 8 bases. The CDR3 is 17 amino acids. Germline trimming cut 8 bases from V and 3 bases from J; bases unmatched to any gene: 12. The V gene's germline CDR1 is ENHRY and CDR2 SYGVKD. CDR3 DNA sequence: TGTGCCATCGGATTAGGGGCGGGAGGAAGTGGGGCCAACGTCCTGACTTTC. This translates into CAIGLGAGGSGANVLTF.

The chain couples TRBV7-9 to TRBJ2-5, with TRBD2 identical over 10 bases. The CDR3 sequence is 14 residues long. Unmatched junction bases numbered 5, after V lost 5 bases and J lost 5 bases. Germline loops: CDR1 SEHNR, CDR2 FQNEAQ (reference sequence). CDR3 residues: CASSLLSGGETQYF. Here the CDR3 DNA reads TGTGCCAGCAGCCTTCTTAGCGGGGGGGAGACCCAGTACTTC.

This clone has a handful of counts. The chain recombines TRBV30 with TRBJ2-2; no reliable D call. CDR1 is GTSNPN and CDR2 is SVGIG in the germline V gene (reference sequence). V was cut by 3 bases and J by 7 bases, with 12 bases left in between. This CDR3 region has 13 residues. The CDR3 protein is CAWRRQPGGELFF. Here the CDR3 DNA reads TGTGCCTGGAGGCGGCAGCCCGGCGGGGAGCTGTTTTTT.

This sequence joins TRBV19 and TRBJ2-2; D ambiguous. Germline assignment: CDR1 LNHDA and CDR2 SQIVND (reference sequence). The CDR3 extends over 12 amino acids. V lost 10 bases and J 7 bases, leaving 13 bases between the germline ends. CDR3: CATGSYGGELFF. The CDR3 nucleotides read TGTGCCACCGGATCGTACGGCGGGGAGCTGTTTTTT.

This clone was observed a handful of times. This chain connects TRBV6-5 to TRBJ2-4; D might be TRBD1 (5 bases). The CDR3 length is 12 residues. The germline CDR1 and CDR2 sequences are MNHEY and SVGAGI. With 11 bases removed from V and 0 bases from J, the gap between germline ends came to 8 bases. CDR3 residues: CASGLAKNIQYF. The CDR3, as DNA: TGTGCCTCAGGGTTAGCCAAAAACATTCAGTACTTC.

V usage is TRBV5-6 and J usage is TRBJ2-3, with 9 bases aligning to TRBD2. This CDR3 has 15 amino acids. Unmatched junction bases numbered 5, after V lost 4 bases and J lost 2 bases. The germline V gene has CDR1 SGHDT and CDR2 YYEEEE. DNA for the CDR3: TGTGCCAGCAGCGAAGCGGGAGGCCTCACAGATACGCAGTATTTT. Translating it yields CASSEAGGLTDTQYF.

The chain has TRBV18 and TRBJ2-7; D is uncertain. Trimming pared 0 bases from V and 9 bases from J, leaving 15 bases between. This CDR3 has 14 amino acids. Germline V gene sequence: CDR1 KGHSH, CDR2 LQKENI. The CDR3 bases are TGTGCCAGCTCACCACCGAGTCGGCCGCTCGGGCAGTACTTC. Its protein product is CASSPPSRPLGQYF. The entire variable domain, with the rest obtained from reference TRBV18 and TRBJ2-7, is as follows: NAGVMQNPRHLVRRRGQEARLRCSPMKGHSHVYWYRQLPEEGLKFMVYLQKENIIDESGMPKERFSAEFPKEGPSILRIQQVVRGDSAAYFCASSPPSRPLGQYFGPGTRLTVT.

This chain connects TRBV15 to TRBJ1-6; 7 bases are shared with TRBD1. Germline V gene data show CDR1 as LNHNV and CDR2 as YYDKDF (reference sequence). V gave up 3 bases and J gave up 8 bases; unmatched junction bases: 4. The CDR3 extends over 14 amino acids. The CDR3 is CATSRRQGDSPLHF. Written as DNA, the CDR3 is TGTGCCACCAGCAGGAGACAGGGTGATTCACCCCTCCACTTT.

The CDR3 DNA reads as TGCAGCGTTCAGAGGGGTGGCACAGATACGCAGTATTTT. Protein: CSVQRGGTDTQYF. The chain has TRBV29-1 and TRBJ2-3, with D possibly called TRBD1 or TRBD2 (5 bases each). The CDR3 is 13 residues long. V lost 5 bases, J lost 1 base, and 10 bases lay in between. Looked up from germline, CDR1 is SQVTM and CDR2 is ANQGSEA.

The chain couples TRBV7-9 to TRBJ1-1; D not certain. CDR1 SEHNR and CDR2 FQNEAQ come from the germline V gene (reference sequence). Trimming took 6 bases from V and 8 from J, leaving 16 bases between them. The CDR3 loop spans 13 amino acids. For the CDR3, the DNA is TGTGCCAGCAGTCTTGAAGTGAGGTCCGAAGCTTTCTTT. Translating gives CASSLEVRSEAFF.

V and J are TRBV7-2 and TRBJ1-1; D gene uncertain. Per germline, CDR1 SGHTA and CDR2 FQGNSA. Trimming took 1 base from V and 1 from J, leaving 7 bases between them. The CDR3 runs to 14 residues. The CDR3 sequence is CASSLGATNTEAFF. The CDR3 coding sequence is TGTGCCAGCAGCTTAGGCGCAACGAACACTGAAGCTTTCTTT.

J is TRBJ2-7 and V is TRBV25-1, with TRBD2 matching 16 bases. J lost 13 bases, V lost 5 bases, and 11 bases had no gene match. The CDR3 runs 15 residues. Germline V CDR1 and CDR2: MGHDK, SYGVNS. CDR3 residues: CASSPPGTSGRARYF. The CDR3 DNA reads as TGTGCCAGCAGTCCCCCCGGGACTAGCGGGAGGGCCAGATACTTC.

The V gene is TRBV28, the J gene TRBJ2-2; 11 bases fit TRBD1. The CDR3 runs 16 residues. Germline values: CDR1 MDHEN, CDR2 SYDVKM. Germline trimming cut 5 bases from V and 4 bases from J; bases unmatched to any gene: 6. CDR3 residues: CASSAHGTGGTGELFF. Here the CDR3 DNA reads TGTGCCAGCAGTGCTCACGGGACAGGGGGCACCGGGGAGCTGTTTTTT. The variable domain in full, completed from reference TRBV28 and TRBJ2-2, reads DVKVTQSSRYLVKRTGEKVFLECVQDMDHENMFWYRQDPGLGLRLIYFSYDVKMKEKGDIPEGYSVSREKKERFSLILESASTNQTSMYLCASSAHGTGGTGELFFGEGSRLTVL.

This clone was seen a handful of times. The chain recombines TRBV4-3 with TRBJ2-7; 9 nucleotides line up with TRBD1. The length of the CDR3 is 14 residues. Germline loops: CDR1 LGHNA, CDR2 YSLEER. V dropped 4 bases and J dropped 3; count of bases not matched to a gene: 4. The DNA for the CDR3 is TGCGCCAGCAGCCCTGAGGACAGGGGCTACGAGCAGTACTTC. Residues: CASSPEDRGYEQYF.

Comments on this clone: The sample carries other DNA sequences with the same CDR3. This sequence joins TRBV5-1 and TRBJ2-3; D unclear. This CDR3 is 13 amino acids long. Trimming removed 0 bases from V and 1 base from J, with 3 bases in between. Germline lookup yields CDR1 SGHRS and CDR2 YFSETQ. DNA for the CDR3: TGCGCCAGCAGCTTGGAAGGCACAGATACGCAGTATTTT. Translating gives CASSLEGTDTQYF.

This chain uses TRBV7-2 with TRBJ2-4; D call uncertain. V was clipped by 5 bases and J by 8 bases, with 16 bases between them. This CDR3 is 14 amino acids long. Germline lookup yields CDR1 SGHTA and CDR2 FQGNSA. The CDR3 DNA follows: TGTGCCAGCAGCCCGCCCCCCTACTGGGACATTCAGTACTTC. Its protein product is CASSPPPYWDIQYF.

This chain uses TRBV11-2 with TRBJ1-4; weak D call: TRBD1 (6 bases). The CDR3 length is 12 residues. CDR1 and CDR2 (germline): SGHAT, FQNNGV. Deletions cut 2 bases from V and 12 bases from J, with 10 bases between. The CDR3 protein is CASSLQQGELFF. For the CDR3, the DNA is TGTGCCAGCAGCTTACAACAGGGAGAACTGTTTTTT.

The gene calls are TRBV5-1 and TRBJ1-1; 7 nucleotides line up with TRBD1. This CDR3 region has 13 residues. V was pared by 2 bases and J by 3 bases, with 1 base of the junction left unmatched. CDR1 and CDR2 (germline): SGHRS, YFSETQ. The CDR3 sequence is CASSFQGDTEAFF. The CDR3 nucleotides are TGCGCCAGCAGCTTCCAGGGGGACACTGAAGCTTTCTTT.

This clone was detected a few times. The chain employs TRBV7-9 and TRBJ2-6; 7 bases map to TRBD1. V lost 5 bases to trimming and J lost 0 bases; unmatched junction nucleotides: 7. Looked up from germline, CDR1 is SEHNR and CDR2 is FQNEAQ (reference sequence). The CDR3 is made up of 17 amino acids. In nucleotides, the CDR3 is TGTGCCAGCAGCCCAACCCGACAGGGCTCTGGGGCCAACGTCCTGACTTTC. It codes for CASSPTRQGSGANVLTF.

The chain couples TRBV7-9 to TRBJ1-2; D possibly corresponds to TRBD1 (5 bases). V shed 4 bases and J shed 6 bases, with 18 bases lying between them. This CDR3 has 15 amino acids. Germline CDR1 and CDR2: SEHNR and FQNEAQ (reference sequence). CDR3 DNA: TGTGCCAGCAGCTCCGCCTCGAGGGACGGAGATGGCTACACCTTC. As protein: CASSSASRDGDGYTF. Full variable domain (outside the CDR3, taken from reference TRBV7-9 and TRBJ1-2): DTGVSQNPRHKITKRGQNVTFRCDPISEHNRLYWYRQTLGQGPEFLTYFQNEAQLEKSRLLSDRFSAERPKGSFSTLEIQRTEQGDSAMYLCASSSASRDGDGYTFGSGTRLTVV.

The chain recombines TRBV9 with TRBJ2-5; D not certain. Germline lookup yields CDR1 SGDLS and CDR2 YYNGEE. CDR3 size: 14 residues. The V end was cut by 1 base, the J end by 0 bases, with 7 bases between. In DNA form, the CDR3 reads TGTGCCAGCAGCGTAACGGCAAACCAAGAGACCCAGTACTTC. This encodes CASSVTANQETQYF.

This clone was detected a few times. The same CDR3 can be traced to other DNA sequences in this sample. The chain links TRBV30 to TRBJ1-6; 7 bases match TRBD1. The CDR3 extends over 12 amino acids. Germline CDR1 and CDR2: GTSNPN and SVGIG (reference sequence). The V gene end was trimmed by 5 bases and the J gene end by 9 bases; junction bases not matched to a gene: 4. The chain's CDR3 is CAWDRDGSPLHF. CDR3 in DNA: TGTGCCTGGGACAGGGACGGTTCACCCCTCCACTTT.

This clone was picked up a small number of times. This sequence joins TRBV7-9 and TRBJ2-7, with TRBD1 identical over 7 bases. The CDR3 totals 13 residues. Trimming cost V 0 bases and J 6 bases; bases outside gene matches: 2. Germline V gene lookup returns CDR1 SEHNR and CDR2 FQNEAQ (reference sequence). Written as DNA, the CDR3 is TGTGCCAGCAGCTTAGCGGGACAGTTCGAGCAGTACTTC. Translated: CASSLAGQFEQYF.

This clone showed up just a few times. For the CDR3, the DNA is TGCGCCAGCAGCCAAGGGTGGCGCAGGGACACCGGGGAGCTGTTTTTT. This codes for CASSQGWRRDTGELFF. The V call is TRBV4-1, the J call TRBJ2-2, with D possibly matching TRBD1 (5 bases). This CDR3 has 16 amino acids. The V end was cut by 1 base, the J end by 3 bases, with 12 bases between. Germline assignment: CDR1 MGHRA and CDR2 YSYEKL.

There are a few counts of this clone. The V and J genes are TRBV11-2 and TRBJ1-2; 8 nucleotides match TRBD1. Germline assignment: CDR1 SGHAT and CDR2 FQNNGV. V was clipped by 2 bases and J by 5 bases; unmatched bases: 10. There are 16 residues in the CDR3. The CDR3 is CASSLSRGTGSYGYTF. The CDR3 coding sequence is TGTGCCAGCAGCTTATCAAGAGGGACAGGATCTTATGGCTACACCTTC.

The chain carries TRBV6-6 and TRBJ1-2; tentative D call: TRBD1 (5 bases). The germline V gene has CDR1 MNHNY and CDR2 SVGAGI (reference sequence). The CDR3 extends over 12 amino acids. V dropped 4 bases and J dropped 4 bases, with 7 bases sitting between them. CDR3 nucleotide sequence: TGTGCCAGCAGTTTAGACAGCTATGGCTACACCTTC. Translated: CASSLDSYGYTF.